This entry is about one T cell receptor (beta chain). Its antigen remains unknown. Sequencing was performed with immunoSEQ multiplex PCR; in TCRdb, only in-frame clones are kept and a portion is missing. The sample carries 45,000 or so clones, roughly 96% recorded once. This entry is derived from a study of T cells in tuberculosis. Overall study: This South African cohort compared adolescents with or without latent tuberculosis against adults with active tuberculosis. Regarding the study as a whole: Selection depended on which cryopreserved specimens were available. GMM-specific TCRs were nearer to active tuberculosis alpha repertoires, suggesting expansion.

CDR1 is MDHEN and CDR2 is SYDVKM in the germline V gene. The CDR3 is made up of 15 amino acids. Deletions cut 5 bases from V and 2 bases from J, with 10 bases between. Sample: PBMCs. The chain recombines TRBV28 with TRBJ2-6; no firm D call. The sequence derives from a donor aged 10-35 years with latent tuberculosis or without tuberculosis infection. CDR3 protein: CASSLQVPGANVLTF. CDR3 DNA: TGTGCCAGCAGTCTCCAGGTCCCTGGGGCCAACGTCCTGACTTTC.